The 29 T cell receptor beta chains in this list originate from one sample, sequenced in a study of CD8 T cells in Susac syndrome. The RNA, 0.5 to 1 ug, was put through reverse transcription using random hexamers. MiXCR, applied by TCRdb to the immunoSEQ multiplex PCR reads, yields one record per CDR3 protein. The sample records under 200,000 distinct CDR3 sequences, 90% to 97% being singletons. Sequencing was performed on CD4+ T cells from PBMCs. These receptors were obtained from a human donor with Susac syndrome.

This chain uses TRBV27 with TRBJ1-1; 7 bases agree with TRBD1. CDR1 and CDR2 from the germline V gene are MNHEY and SMNVEV (reference sequence). The CDR3 runs 15 residues. Unmatched junction bases numbered 9, after V lost 3 bases and J lost 5 bases. The CDR3 sequence: CASSFSSGGGTEAFF. As DNA, the CDR3 is TGTGCCAGCAGTTTCTCGTCAGGGGGGGGGACTGAAGCTTTCTTT.

This clonotype has only one observation. For the CDR3, the DNA is TGTGCCAGCAGTGAAGAGGGAGGAGGGTCCTACGAGCAGTACTTC. Encoded protein: CASSEEGGGSYEQYF. The chain uses TRBV2 and TRBJ2-7; D is perhaps TRBD2 (6 bases). V gave up 1 base and J gave up 1 base, with 11 bases separating them. CDR3 length: 15 amino acids. The germline V gene has CDR1 SNHLY and CDR2 FYNNEI.

This clonotype has a single count. The chain combines TRBV27 with TRBJ1-5; D perhaps matches TRBD1 (6 bases). CDR1 is MNHEY, CDR2 SMNVEV, per germline (reference sequence). This CDR3 region has 14 residues. Trimming shortened V by 3 bases and J by 7 bases, and 13 bases separated the two germline ends. CDR3 sequence reads: CASSFAGAGQPQHF. The CDR3 bases are TGTGCCAGCAGTTTCGCAGGGGCAGGGCAGCCCCAGCATTTT.

The chain employs TRBV7-9 and TRBJ2-7, with TRBD2 identical over 10 bases. The V and J ends lost 5 bases and 6 bases, in that order; junction bases with no gene match: 13. Per germline, CDR1 SEHNR and CDR2 FQNEAQ (reference sequence). The CDR3 extends over 16 amino acids. CDR3 protein: CASSPNRAGGSSEQYF. CDR3 sequence (DNA): TGTGCCAGCAGCCCTAACCGAGCGGGGGGGAGTAGCGAGCAGTACTTC.

This clonotype appeared a few times. V is TRBV24-1 and J is TRBJ2-4, with D possibly being TRBD1 (5 bases). V lost 9 bases and J lost 4, with 15 bases in between. Germline CDR1 and CDR2: KGHDR and SFDVKD. The CDR3 is made up of 14 amino acids. CDR3 coding DNA: TGTGCCACCGGAGCAGGGCCCTCTAAAAACATTCAGTACTTC. Its protein product is CATGAGPSKNIQYF.

V and J are TRBV5-4 and TRBJ2-7; TRBD1 aligns across 9 bases. Germline CDR1 SGHNT, CDR2 YYREEE (reference sequence). V was pared by 4 bases and J by 3 bases, with 5 bases of the junction left unmatched. The CDR3 loop spans 14 amino acids. The CDR3 sequence: CASSPGTGFYEQYF. The CDR3 nucleotides read TGTGCCAGCAGCCCCGGGACAGGGTTCTACGAGCAGTACTTC.

V is TRBV29-1 and J is TRBJ1-5; no clear D. Germline V gene lookup returns CDR1 SQVTM and CDR2 ANQGSEA. The CDR3 consists of 13 residues. V shed 4 bases and J shed 4 bases, with 11 bases lying between them. The CDR3 bases are TGCAGCGTTGTTGAAACCGCGAATCAGCCCCAGCATTTT. Translating gives CSVVETANQPQHF.

The chain is built from TRBV7-2 and TRBJ2-5; no definite D call. V was clipped by 4 bases and J by 5 bases, with 17 bases between them. The CDR3 totals 15 residues. The germline V gene has CDR1 SGHTA and CDR2 FQGNSA. DNA of the CDR3: TGTGCCAGCAGCTCAATAGAGGCAGGCGGCGAGACCCAGTACTTC. It translates to CASSSIEAGGETQYF.

The chain is built from TRBV28 and TRBJ2-2; D unresolved. The CDR3 has 13 residues. With 7 bases removed from V and 0 bases from J, the gap between germline ends came to 6 bases. CDR1 is MDHEN and CDR2 is SYDVKM in the germline V gene. Written as DNA, the CDR3 is TGTGCCAGCACAGATGCGAACACCGGGGAGCTGTTTTTT. Protein sequence: CASTDANTGELFF.

The V and J genes are TRBV20-1 and TRBJ2-5; TRBD2 is a possible D gene (5 bases). The CDR3 is made up of 12 amino acids. The ends were cut back, 6 bases at V and 3 bases at J, with 11 bases in the middle. The V gene's germline CDR1 is DFQATT and CDR2 SNEGSKA (reference sequence). For the CDR3, the DNA is TGCAGTGCCCCGGACTTGAAAGAGACCCAGTACTTC. Translation gives CSAPDLKETQYF.

The chain has TRBV7-2 and TRBJ2-2; D may match TRBD1 or TRBD2 (5 bases each). Between the trimmed V and J ends, which lost 2 bases and 4 bases, there was a span of 11 bases. In germline, CDR1 is SGHTA, CDR2 FQGNSA. The CDR3 loop spans 15 amino acids. DNA of the CDR3: TGTGCCAGCAGCTTATGGGACCCGGGCACCGGGGAGCTGTTTTTT. Its translation is CASSLWDPGTGELFF.

This chain uses TRBV19 with TRBJ2-3; 9 bases match TRBD1. Per the germline V gene, CDR1 is LNHDA and CDR2 is SQIVND (reference sequence). The CDR3 sequence is 15 residues long. The V gene end was trimmed by 6 bases and the J gene end by 4 bases; junction bases not matched to a gene: 8. The CDR3 loop is CASRDRGVGPDTQYF. CDR3 nucleotide sequence: TGTGCCAGTAGAGACAGGGGGGTTGGGCCAGATACGCAGTATTTT. Combining the CDR3 with reference TRBV19 and TRBJ2-3 gives the whole variable domain DGGITQSPKYLFRKEGQNVTLSCEQNLNHDAMYWYRQDPGQGLRLIYYSQIVNDFQKGDIAEGYSVSREKKESFPLTVTSAQKNPTAFYLCASRDRGVGPDTQYFGPGTRLTVL.

This chain uses TRBV20-1 with TRBJ2-7; unclear D gene. Deletions cut 4 bases from V and 5 bases from J, with 9 bases between. Germline V lookup: CDR1 DFQATT, CDR2 SNEGSKA (reference sequence). The CDR3 sequence is 11 residues long. CDR3 amino acids: CSAKRGDEQYF. The DNA of the CDR3 is TGCAGTGCTAAGCGCGGTGACGAGCAGTACTTC.

The V and J genes are TRBV29-1 and TRBJ2-1; TRBD1 agrees at 12 bases. This CDR3 comprises 18 residues. The germline V gene encodes CDR1 SQVTM and CDR2 ANQGSEA. The V gene end was trimmed by 2 bases and the J gene end by 0 bases; junction bases not matched to a gene: 8. CDR3 amino acids: CSVERGQGAWSSYNEQFF. The DNA of the CDR3 is TGCAGCGTTGAAAGGGGACAGGGGGCCTGGAGCTCCTACAATGAGCAGTTCTTC.

This rearrangement joins TRBV27 to TRBJ2-3; D possibly corresponds to TRBD1 (7 bases). The CDR3 extends over 15 amino acids. Germline-derived CDR1 and CDR2 are MNHEY and SMNVEV (reference sequence). Trimming shortened V by 5 bases and J by 1 base, and 13 bases separated the two germline ends. CDR3 sequence (DNA): TGTGCCAGCAGTCCCCAGGGGGGCCGCACAGATACGCAGTATTTT. Its protein is CASSPQGGRTDTQYF.

The J gene is TRBJ1-5, the V gene TRBV20-1, with D possibly TRBD1 on 6 matching bases. Germline V lookup: CDR1 DFQATT, CDR2 SNEGSKA (reference sequence). Trimming removed 5 bases from V and 0 bases from J, with 14 bases in between. The CDR3 sequence is 15 residues long. CDR3 bases: TGCAGTGCTTCCAGGACAGCGCTTAGCAATCAGCCCCAGCATTTT. It yields the protein CSASRTALSNQPQHF.

The chain has TRBV7-2 and TRBJ2-2, with D maybe TRBD2 (5 bases). Between the trimmed V and J ends, which lost 3 bases and 0 bases, there was a span of 11 bases. The CDR3 sequence is 16 residues long. Germline V gene data show CDR1 as SGHTA and CDR2 as FQGNSA. CDR3: CASSFAGGSNTGELFF. CDR3 sequence (DNA): TGTGCCAGCAGCTTTGCTGGCGGGTCGAACACCGGGGAGCTGTTTTTT.

The rearrangement uses TRBV28 and TRBJ2-7; 8 bases fit TRBD2. Trimming cost V 1 base and J 2 bases; bases outside gene matches: 16. The CDR3 sequence is 19 residues long. Germline V gives CDR1 MDHEN, CDR2 SYDVKM. The CDR3 nucleotides are TGTGCCAGCAGTTTATTAGGAGCGTGGCGGGAGGAACGAGCCTACGAGCAGTACTTC. Protein: CASSLLGAWREERAYEQYF.

The rearrangement links TRBV29-1 to TRBJ2-1; D remains ambiguous. Trimming left V 4 bases short and J 5 bases short, with 6 bases between. The CDR3 length is 11 residues. Per the germline V gene, CDR1 is SQVTM and CDR2 is ANQGSEA. CDR3 DNA: TGCAGCGTTGCCAGAAACAATGAGCAGTTCTTC. Translation: CSVARNNEQFF.

The V and J genes are TRBV2 and TRBJ2-3; the D gene is possibly TRBD2 (7 bases). Germline lookup yields CDR1 SNHLY and CDR2 FYNNEI. Trimming took off 8 bases at V and 6 bases at J, with 24 bases between the two ends. The CDR3 runs 16 residues. CDR3 bases: TGTGCCAGCCGCCTCGGTAGGGGGGGCGTGGGTGATACGCAGTATTTT. The encoded protein is CASRLGRGGVGDTQYF.

V gene TRBV29-1 combines with J gene TRBJ2-5, with D possibly being TRBD1 or TRBD2 (5 bases each). CDR1 is SQVTM and CDR2 is ANQGSEA in the germline V gene. The CDR3 totals 15 residues. V dropped 4 bases and J dropped 6 bases, with 21 bases sitting between them. CDR3 DNA: TGCAGCGTTGTACCCGCAGGGACCCCCGGGAAGACCCAGTACTTC. It is translated as CSVVPAGTPGKTQYF.

The chain joins TRBV7-2 to TRBJ1-2; TRBD1 is a possible D gene (6 bases). V dropped 5 bases and J dropped 7 bases, with 23 bases sitting between them. The CDR3 contains 16 residues. CDR1 SGHTA and CDR2 FQGNSA come from the germline V gene. The CDR3 bases are TGTGCCAGCAGCCGCCTGGGGGGACATCTTTATGGTGGCTACACCTTC. Amino acid sequence: CASSRLGGHLYGGYTF. The full variable domain, rest sourced from reference TRBV7-2 and TRBJ1-2, is GAGVSQSPSNKVTEKGKDVELRCDPISGHTALYWYRQSLGQGLEFLIYFQGNSAPDKSGLPSDRFSAERTGGSVSTLTIQRTQQEDSAVYLCASSRLGGHLYGGYTFGSGTRLTVV.

The chain couples TRBV4-2 to TRBJ2-1; D possibly matches TRBD1 or TRBD2 (5 bases each). Germline-derived CDR1 and CDR2 are LGHNA and YNFKEQ. V was cut by 0 bases and J by 1 base, with 7 bases left in between. This CDR3 has 15 amino acids. CDR3: CASSQDWGSYNEQFF. The CDR3 DNA is TGTGCCAGCAGCCAAGACTGGGGGTCCTACAATGAGCAGTTCTTC.

The chain carries TRBV5-4 and TRBJ1-1, with D tentatively TRBD1 (5 bases). V was clipped by 2 bases and J by 8 bases, with 13 bases between them. The CDR3 has 13 residues. Per the germline V gene, CDR1 is SGHNT and CDR2 is YYREEE (reference sequence). The CDR3 loop reads CASSFVQGAEAFF. The DNA for the CDR3 is TGTGCCAGCAGCTTTGTTCAAGGGGCCGAAGCTTTCTTT.

The chain couples TRBV6-6 to TRBJ1-2, with D possibly being TRBD1 (5 bases). CDR1 and CDR2 (germline): MNHNY, SVGAGI (reference sequence). Trimming left V 4 bases short and J 13 bases short, with 16 bases between. The CDR3 spans 12 residues. CDR3 sequence (DNA): TGTGCCAGCAGTTTGGGACCCGCCGGGCTCACCTTC. Its protein is CASSLGPAGLTF.

The genes are TRBV29-1 and TRBJ2-7, with D perhaps being TRBD1 or TRBD2 (5 bases each). The CDR3 length is 12 residues. V was shortened by 7 bases and J by 3 bases, with 13 bases between the two germline ends. Germline V gene sequence: CDR1 SQVTM, CDR2 ANQGSEA. CDR3 in DNA: TGCAGCGAGACCCGGGACCGCTACGAGCAGTACGTC. This sequence encodes CSETRDRYEQYV.

The V call is TRBV28, the J call TRBJ2-7, with D maybe TRBD1 (6 bases). This CDR3 spans 13 amino acids. Trimming cost V 6 bases and J 2 bases, with 11 bases left between them. Germline V CDR1 and CDR2: MDHEN, SYDVKM. CDR3 DNA sequence: TGTGCCAGCAGCCCCCGGACAGCCTACGAGCAGTACTTC. Translation: CASSPRTAYEQYF.

This chain joins TRBV12-3 or TRBV12-4 and TRBJ2-1, with D possibly matching TRBD2 (6 bases). V was shortened by 5 bases and J by 2 bases, with 10 bases between the two germline ends. The CDR3 has 14 residues. The CDR3 region has the DNA TGTGCCAGCAGTCCCGGGGGAACCTACAATGAGCAGTTCTTC. Amino acid sequence: CASSPGGTYNEQFF.

This clonotype showed up just a few times. The V and J genes are TRBV6-2 or TRBV6-3 and TRBJ2-6; D is ambiguous. Germline CDR1 is MNHEY and CDR2 is SVGEGT. The V gene lost 2 bases and the J gene lost 0 bases, with 8 bases spanning the gap. CDR3 size: 16 residues. The chain's CDR3 is CASSYGLGSGANVLTF. The DNA for the CDR3 is TGTGCCAGCAGTTACGGTTTGGGCTCTGGGGCCAACGTCCTGACTTTC.